This T cell receptor beta chain was profiled in a study of T-cell reconstitution after alpha-beta-depleted transplantation in children (dated by TCRdb to between 2015 and 2016). Regarding the research as a whole: Using TCR repertoire profiling, the study followed T-cell immune reconstitution in a quantitative way in children after TCRalphabeta/CD19-depleted allogeneic hematopoietic cell transplantation.

The research as a whole found: The apparently early alphabetaT-cell count recovery about two months after transplant was reportedly dependent on only several hundred rapidly expanded clones derived from non-depleted graft cells. Hyperexpanded clone frequencies declined over subsequent months; after one year, T-cell counts and TCRbeta diversity were mostly attributed to newly produced T cells. The high TCRbeta diversity at day 60 in some patients was ascribed to recipient T cells and intrathymic progenitors that had survived conditioning.

This clonotype was counted between two and nine times. The target of this receptor is not known. There are no base qualities to consult, and no much larger clone falls within one base. The treatment or condition label, as the study defines it: allogeneic hematopoietic cell transplantation with graft depleted of TCRalphabeta T cells and CD19 B cells. Transplant recipients were children who received TCRalphabeta/CD19-depleted allogeneic hematopoietic cell grafts. Clipping removes 5 bases from V and 2 bases from J, with 6 as the unmatched junction base count. Taken from cysteine to phenylalanine, the CDR3 has 13 residues. The entry retains the CDR3 DNA only, 39 bases that are in frame from base 1. As encoded in the germline V gene (reference sequence), CDR1 is GTSNPN while CDR2 is SVGIG. The library was prepared using PCR. The sequencing machine was an Illumina HiSeq 2500. TCR library preparation used molecular barcoding, with unique molecular identifiers applied to normalize quantification of the TCRbeta repertoire. The public reads were quality trimmed at Q25 with fastp and then assembled into clones with MiXCR by TCRdb, keeping productive beta chains. Identical CDR3 proteins give one entry, which carries the most common genes and DNA. In all, the sample holds around 700,000 distinct CDR3 sequences, and roughly 13% of those were seen once. The leading ten clones occupy roughly 0.84% of the sample.

This specimen was PBMCs, taken before TCRalphabeta/CD19-depleted stem cell transplant. The source is a girl aged 2 to 10 with congenital amegakaryocytic thrombocytopenia, due to receive a stem cell transplant. Recombination linked TRBV30 to TRBJ2-7, with 7 bases matching TRBD1. CDR3 loop: CAWEGQKTYEQYF. The bases are TGTGCCTGGGAGGGACAGAAAACCTACGAGCAGTACTTC.